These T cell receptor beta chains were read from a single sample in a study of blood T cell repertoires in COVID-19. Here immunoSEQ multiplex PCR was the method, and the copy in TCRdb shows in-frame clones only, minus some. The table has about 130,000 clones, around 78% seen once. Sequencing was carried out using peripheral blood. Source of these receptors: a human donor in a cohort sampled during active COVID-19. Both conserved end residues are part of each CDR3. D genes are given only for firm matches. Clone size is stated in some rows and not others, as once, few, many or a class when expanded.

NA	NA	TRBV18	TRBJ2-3	CASSPNRAGLGTDTQYF	TGTGCCAGCTCACCTAACAGGGCCGGCTTAGGCACAGATACGCAGTATTTT
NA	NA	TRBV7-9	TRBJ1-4	CASSFKTQGNEKLFF	TGTGCCAGCAGCTTTAAAACTCAGGGAAATGAAAAACTGTTTTTT
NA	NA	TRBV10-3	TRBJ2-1	CATAVSYNEQFF	TGTGCCACCGCAGTCTCCTACAATGAGCAGTTCTTC
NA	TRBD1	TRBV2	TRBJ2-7	CASRTGQELIYEQYF	TGTGCCAGCAGGACGGGACAGGAGCTAATCTACGAGCAGTACTTC
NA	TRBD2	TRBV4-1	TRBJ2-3	CASSQGTSEDTQYF	TGCGCCAGCAGCCAAGGGACTAGCGAAGATACGCAGTATTTT
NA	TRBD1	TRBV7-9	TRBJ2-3	CASSRITGGSTDTQYF	TGTGCCAGCAGCCGGATTACAGGGGGAAGCACAGATACGCAGTATTTT
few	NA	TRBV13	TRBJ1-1	CASSLSRGGATEAFF	TGTGCCAGCAGCCTCTCCCGGGGAGGGGCCACTGAAGCTTTCTTT
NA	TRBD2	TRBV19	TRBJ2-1	CASSISWTSGEQFF	TGTGCCAGTAGTATTTCTTGGACTAGCGGGGAGCAGTTCTTC
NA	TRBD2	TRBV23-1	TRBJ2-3	CASSRLAGATDTQYF	TGCGCCAGCAGTCGACTAGCGGGGGCCACAGATACGCAGTATTTT
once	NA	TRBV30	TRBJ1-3	CAWSVPTGLLSGNTIYF	TGTGCCTGGAGTGTTCCGACAGGCCTCCTCTCTGGAAACACCATATATTTT
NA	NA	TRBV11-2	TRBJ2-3	CASSWGITDTQYF	TGTGCCAGCAGTTGGGGCATCACAGATACGCAGTATTTT
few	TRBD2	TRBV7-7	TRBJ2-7	CASSLGVAGNYEQYF	TGTGCCAGCAGCTTGGGTGTAGCGGGGAATTACGAGCAGTACTTC
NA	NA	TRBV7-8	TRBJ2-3	CASSLALGTDTQYF	TGTGCCAGCAGCTTAGCCCTAGGCACAGATACGCAGTATTTT
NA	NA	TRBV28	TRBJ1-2	CASSFPGPGGYTF	TGTGCCAGCAGTTTTCCAGGGCCGGGTGGCTACACCTTC
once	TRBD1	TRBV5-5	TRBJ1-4	CASSLEGQGWEKLFF	TGTGCCAGCAGCTTGGAGGGACAGGGTTGGGAAAAACTGTTTTTT
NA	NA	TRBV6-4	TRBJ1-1	CASRMSQDMNTEAFF	TGTGCCAGCAGGATGTCACAGGATATGAACACTGAAGCTTTCTTT
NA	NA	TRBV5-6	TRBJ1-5	CASSWGGPTGNSNQPQHF	TGTGCCAGCAGCTGGGGGGGCCCGACCGGGAATAGCAATCAGCCCCAGCATTTT
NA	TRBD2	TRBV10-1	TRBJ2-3	CASSEDGGAPDTQYF	TGCGCCAGCAGTGAAGACGGGGGGGCCCCAGATACGCAGTATTTT
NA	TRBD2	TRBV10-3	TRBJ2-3	CAISESYGAGGRLTQYF	TGTGCCATCAGTGAGTCTTATGGAGCGGGGGGGCGCCTTACGCAGTATTTT
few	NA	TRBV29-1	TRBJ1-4	CSVAGVEATNEKLFF	TGCAGCGTCGCAGGGGTGGAGGCAACTAATGAAAAACTGTTTTTT
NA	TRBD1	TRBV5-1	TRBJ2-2	CASRVGTATGELFF	TGCGCCAGCAGGGTTGGGACAGCCACCGGGGAGCTGTTTTTT
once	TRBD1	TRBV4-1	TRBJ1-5	CASRKGTGEKGSNQPQHF	TGCGCCAGCAGGAAGGGGACAGGGGAGAAGGGAAGCAATCAGCCCCAGCATTTT
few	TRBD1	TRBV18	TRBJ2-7	CASSLEYRGRDEQYF	TGTGCCAGCTCACTGGAATACAGGGGGCGGGACGAGCAGTACTTC
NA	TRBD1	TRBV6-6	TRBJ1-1	CASRGTGVDTEAFF	TGTGCCAGCAGGGGGACAGGGGTGGACACTGAAGCTTTCTTT
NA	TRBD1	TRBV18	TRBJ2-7	CASSLPGQPSYEQYF	TGTGCCAGCTCACTGCCGGGACAGCCATCCTACGAGCAGTACTTC
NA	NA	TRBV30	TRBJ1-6	CAWSVRRFGSPLHF	TGTGCCTGGAGTGTACGCAGGTTTGGTTCACCCCTCCACTTT
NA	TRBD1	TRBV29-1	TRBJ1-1	CSVEQGQGATEAFF	TGCAGCGTTGAGCAAGGACAGGGTGCCACTGAAGCTTTCTTT
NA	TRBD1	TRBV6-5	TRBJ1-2	CASSYIEQGADGYTF	TGTGCCAGCAGTTACATCGAACAGGGGGCGGATGGCTACACCTTC
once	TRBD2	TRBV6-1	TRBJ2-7	CASSEVEGRGEQYF	TGTGCCAGCAGTGAAGTTGAAGGGAGGGGCGAGCAGTACTTC
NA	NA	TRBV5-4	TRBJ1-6	CASSLEWQGNSPLHF	TGTGCCAGCAGCTTGGAATGGCAGGGTAATTCACCCCTCCACTTT
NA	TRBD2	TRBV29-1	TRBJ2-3	CSAPPSGGTDTQYF	TGCAGCGCGCCCCCTAGCGGGGGCACAGATACGCAGTATTTT
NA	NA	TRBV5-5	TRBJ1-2	CASSLEGQGGYGYTF	TGTGCCAGCAGCTTGGAAGGTCAGGGCGGCTATGGCTACACCTTC
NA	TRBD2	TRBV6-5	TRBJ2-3	CASRYGGAVGDTQYF	TGTGCCAGCAGATACGGGGGGGCAGTTGGAGATACGCAGTATTTT
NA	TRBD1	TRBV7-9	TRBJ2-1	CASSSGQGPINEQFF	TGTGCCAGCAGCTCCGGACAGGGACCAATAAATGAGCAGTTCTTC
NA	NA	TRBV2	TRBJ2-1	CASRGGGGGNEQFF	TGTGCCAGCAGGGGAGGGGGAGGGGGCAATGAGCAGTTCTTC
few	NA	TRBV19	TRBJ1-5	CATSYLTGGYNQPQHF	TGTGCCACCAGTTACCTCACTGGCGGGTATAATCAGCCCCAGCATTTT